The next 18 T cell receptor beta chains were all read from a single sample in a study of post-analysis software for immune sequencing data. Study-wide findings and caveats: Controls showed lower frequencies than patients for five TRBV segments, and TRBV5-6, TRBV5-1 and TRBV20-1 were among these.

Incorporated into the TCR beta cDNA libraries were unique molecular identifiers, which served to reduce PCR and sequencing biases. TCRdb recomputed calls from the PCR reads with MiXCR, one row per CDR3 protein. The data show around 190,000 distinct CDR3 sequences, 29% seen once. Antigen specificity for these receptors is unknown. The sequenced material came from blood. All receptors derive from a girl younger than 18 with multiple sclerosis.

As concerns this clonotype: A read error is possible here, since a much larger clone lies one base away. V gene TRBV24-1 combines with J gene TRBJ2-1, with a weak D call TRBD1 (6 bases). The CDR3 extends over 16 amino acids. Germline-derived CDR1 and CDR2 are KGHDR and SFDVKD. The CDR3, as DNA: TGTGCCACCAGTGATTTACAACAGGGCTCCTACAATGGGCAGTTCTTC. It encodes CATSDLQQGSYNGQFF.

This clonotype has more than one count but fewer than ten. This chain joins TRBV7-9 and TRBJ1-1; D might be TRBD1 (5 bases). Germline V gene data show CDR1 as SEHNR and CDR2 as FQNEAQ (reference sequence). CDR3 length: 16 residues. With 5 bases removed from V and 0 bases from J, the gap between germline ends came to 16 bases. CDR3 sequence reads: CASSPHIGGMNTEAFF. CDR3 nucleotides: TGTGCCAGCAGCCCACATATCGGGGGTATGAACACTGAAGCTTTCTTT.

In its sample, this clonotype was seen many times. The chain has TRBV4-2 and TRBJ2-3, with D possibly matching TRBD2 (7 bases). Germline V gene data show CDR1 as LGHNA and CDR2 as YNFKEQ. V lost 8 bases and J lost 6, with 15 bases in between. This CDR3 comprises 13 residues. As DNA, the CDR3 is TGTGCCAGCGTTGGGGGGGGCGAGGATACGCAGTATTTT. It translates to CASVGGGEDTQYF.

This rearrangement joins TRBV3-1 to TRBJ1-1; D remains ambiguous. The germline V gene encodes CDR1 LGHDT and CDR2 YNNKEL (reference sequence). V gave up 4 bases and J gave up 0 bases, with 12 bases separating them. CDR3 length: 15 amino acids. This CDR3 reads CASSPPSLMNTEAFF. The CDR3 DNA sequence: TGTGCCAGCAGCCCTCCAAGTCTGATGAACACTGAAGCTTTCTTT.

The chain employs TRBV5-1 and TRBJ2-3, with 7 bases matching TRBD2. Germline CDR1 SGHRS, CDR2 YFSETQ. The CDR3 spans 15 residues. Trimming cost V 4 bases and J 5 bases; bases outside gene matches: 10. The CDR3 sequence: CASSPYGGVGDTQYF. CDR3 coding DNA: TGCGCCAGCAGCCCTTATGGGGGGGTTGGAGATACGCAGTATTTT.

At least ten counts were recorded for this clonotype. V and J are TRBV7-2 and TRBJ2-3; D is unclear. Germline V gives CDR1 SGHTA, CDR2 FQGNSA. CDR3 size: 11 residues. The V gene lost 5 bases and the J gene lost 7 bases, with 7 bases spanning the gap. CDR3: CASSPRYTQYF. CDR3 in DNA: TGTGCCAGCAGCCCGAGATATACGCAGTATTTT. Using reference TRBV7-2 and TRBJ2-3 for the parts outside the CDR3, the full variable domain is GAGVSQSPSNKVTEKGKDVELRCDPISGHTALYWYRQSLGQGLEFLIYFQGNSAPDKSGLPSDRFSAERTGGSVSTLTIQRTQQEDSAVYLCASSPRYTQYFGPGTRLTVL.

This clonotype appeared many times. The chain recombines TRBV10-3 with TRBJ1-2; the match to TRBD1 covers 9 bases. Germline loops: CDR1 ENHRY, CDR2 SYGVKD. J gave up 6 bases and V 6 bases, and 8 bases lay outside the gene matches. This CDR3 contains 14 residues. The CDR3 bases are TGTGCCATCAGAGAAGACAGGGGGGCTCATGGCTACACCTTC. It is translated as CAIREDRGAHGYTF.

This clonotype was counted only a few times. The chain carries TRBV6-1 and TRBJ2-3; D uncertain. Trimming pared 1 base from V and 8 bases from J, leaving 10 bases between. There are 13 residues in the CDR3. The germline V gene has CDR1 MNHNS and CDR2 SASEGT. The CDR3 DNA sequence: TGTGCCAGCAGTGAAGTGGAGCTTGGTACGCAGTATTTT. This translates into CASSEVELGTQYF.

Ten or more counts support this clonotype. The V gene is TRBV24-1, the J gene TRBJ2-5; no reliable D call. The V end lost 0 bases, the J end lost 0 bases, and 7 bases lay between the germline ends. The CDR3 has 15 amino acids. Germline lookup yields CDR1 KGHDR and CDR2 SFDVKD. The CDR3 here is CATSDLTQDQETQYF. CDR3 in DNA: TGTGCCACCAGTGATTTGACGCAGGACCAAGAGACCCAGTACTTC.

The chain joins TRBV5-1 to TRBJ1-1; TRBD1 aligns across 7 bases. Germline V gene lookup returns CDR1 SGHRS and CDR2 YFSETQ. The CDR3 length is 14 residues. After removal of 0 bases from V and 7 bases from J, the junction contained 6 bases not matched to a gene. In nucleotides, the CDR3 is TGCGCCAGCAGCTTGGTGGAAGGGGGCATTGAAGCTTTCTTT. It specifies CASSLVEGGIEAFF.

The V and J genes are TRBV2 and TRBJ2-5; 7 nucleotides match TRBD2. CDR1 is SNHLY, CDR2 FYNNEI, per germline. V lost 8 bases, J lost 11 bases, and 11 bases stayed unmatched. The CDR3 is 12 residues long. For the CDR3, the DNA is TGTGCCAGCGAAACTAGCGTCGGGTATCAGTACTTC. Protein sequence: CASETSVGYQYF.

This clonotype occurred a few times. This chain uses TRBV5-1 with TRBJ2-4; 7 nucleotides match TRBD1. Germline lookup yields CDR1 SGHRS and CDR2 YFSETQ. V shed 5 bases, J shed 5 bases, and the junction held 13 bases outside the gene matches. The length of the CDR3 is 16 residues. The CDR3 loop is CASSLNYPGTENIQYF. The CDR3 nucleotides read TGCGCCAGCAGTCTCAATTATCCCGGGACAGAAAACATTCAGTACTTC.

Details on this clonotype: This may stem from a read error, because a much larger clone lies one nucleotide away. The rearrangement uses TRBV20-1 and TRBJ2-4, with 12 bases aligning to TRBD2. The CDR3 covers 12 residues. Trimming cost V 4 bases and J 15 bases; bases outside gene matches: 7. Germline CDR1 is DFQATT and CDR2 is SNEGSKA (reference sequence). The CDR3 sequence is CSANRLAGAVYF. The CDR3 DNA reads as TGCAGTGCTAACCGACTAGCGGGAGCGGTGTACTTC.

This clonotype was seen repeatedly, ten times or more. The rearrangement links TRBV6-2 or TRBV6-3 to TRBJ1-5; D unresolved. The germline V gene has CDR1 MNHEY and CDR2 SVGEGT. V lost 5 bases and J 6 bases, leaving 8 bases between the germline ends. The CDR3 contains 12 residues. CDR3 sequence reads: CASSERRQPQHF. Here the CDR3 DNA reads TGTGCCAGCAGTGAGCGACGTCAGCCCCAGCATTTT.

The chain has TRBV6-2 or TRBV6-3 and TRBJ2-1; 9 nucleotides line up with TRBD2. The CDR3 consists of 17 residues. The germline V gene has CDR1 MNHEY and CDR2 SVGEGT. V dropped 2 bases and J dropped 2; count of bases not matched to a gene: 7. This chain's CDR3 is CASSYPLAGAAYNEQFF. The CDR3 DNA follows: TGTGCCAGCAGTTACCCTTTAGCGGGAGCCGCCTACAATGAGCAGTTCTTC.

The genes are TRBV20-1 and TRBJ1-2, with TRBD1 identical over 7 bases. Unmatched junction bases numbered 20, after V lost 5 bases and J lost 2 bases. Germline CDR1 reads DFQATT; CDR2 reads SNEGSKA (reference sequence). The CDR3 contains 18 residues. CDR3 nucleotides: TGCAGTGCTTCCCAATTAAACGACCGGGACAGCCAAAACTATGGCTACACCTTC. Residues: CSASQLNDRDSQNYGYTF.

At least ten counts were recorded for this clonotype. V and J are TRBV29-1 and TRBJ1-5; TRBD1 aligns across 11 bases. The V segment lost 4 bases and the J segment 5 bases; nucleotides outside the gene matches: 7. From germline, CDR1 is SQVTM and CDR2 ANQGSEA. This CDR3 is 15 amino acids long. The CDR3 sequence is CSVVGTGGIDQPQHF. CDR3 DNA sequence: TGCAGCGTTGTCGGGACAGGGGGAATTGATCAGCCCCAGCATTTT.

In its sample, this clonotype was seen a few times. The chain carries TRBV5-1 and TRBJ2-2; 9 positions agree with TRBD2. Per the germline V gene, CDR1 is SGHRS and CDR2 is YFSETQ. The trim removed 0 bases at V and 0 bases at J, leaving 3 bases unmatched. The length of the CDR3 is 17 residues. For the CDR3, the DNA is TGCGCCAGCAGCTTGGGTAGCGGGGGCCCGAACACCGGGGAGCTGTTTTTT. This translates into CASSLGSGGPNTGELFF.